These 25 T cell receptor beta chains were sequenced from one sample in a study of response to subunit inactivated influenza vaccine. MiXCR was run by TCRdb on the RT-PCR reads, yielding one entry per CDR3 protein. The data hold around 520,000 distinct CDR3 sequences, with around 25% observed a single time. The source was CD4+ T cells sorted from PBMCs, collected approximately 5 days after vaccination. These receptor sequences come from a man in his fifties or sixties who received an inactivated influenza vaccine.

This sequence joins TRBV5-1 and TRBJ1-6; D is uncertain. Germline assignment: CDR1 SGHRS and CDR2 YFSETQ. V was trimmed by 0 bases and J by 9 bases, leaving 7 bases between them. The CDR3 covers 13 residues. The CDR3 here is CASSLEATSPLHF. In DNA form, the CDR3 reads TGCGCCAGCAGCTTGGAGGCGACTTCACCCCTCCACTTT.

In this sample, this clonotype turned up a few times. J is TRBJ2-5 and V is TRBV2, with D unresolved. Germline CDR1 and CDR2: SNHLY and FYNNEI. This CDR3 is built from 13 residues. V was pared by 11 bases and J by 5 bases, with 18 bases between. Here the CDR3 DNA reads TGTGCCGCAGCAAGGGATCTGAGGGAGACCCAGTACTTC. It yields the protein CAAARDLRETQYF.

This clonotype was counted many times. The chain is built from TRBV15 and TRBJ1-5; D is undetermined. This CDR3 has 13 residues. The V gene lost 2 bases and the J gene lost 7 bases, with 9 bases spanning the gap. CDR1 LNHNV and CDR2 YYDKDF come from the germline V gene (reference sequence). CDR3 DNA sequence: TGTGCCACCAGCAGATCCCCGGCGCAGCCCCAGCATTTT. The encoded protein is CATSRSPAQPQHF. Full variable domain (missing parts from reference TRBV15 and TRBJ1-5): DAMVIQNPRYQVTQFGKPVTLSCSQTLNHNVMYWYQQKSSQAPKLLFHYYDKDFNNEADTPDNFQSRRPNTSFCFLDIRSPGLGDTAMYLCATSRSPAQPQHFGDGTRLSIL.

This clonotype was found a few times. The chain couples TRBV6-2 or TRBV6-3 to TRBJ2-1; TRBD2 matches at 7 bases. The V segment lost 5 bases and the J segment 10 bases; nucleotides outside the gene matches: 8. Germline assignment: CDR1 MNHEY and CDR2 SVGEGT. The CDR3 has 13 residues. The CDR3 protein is CASSRDYGREQFF. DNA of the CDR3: TGTGCCAGCAGTCGGGACTACGGGCGGGAGCAGTTCTTC.

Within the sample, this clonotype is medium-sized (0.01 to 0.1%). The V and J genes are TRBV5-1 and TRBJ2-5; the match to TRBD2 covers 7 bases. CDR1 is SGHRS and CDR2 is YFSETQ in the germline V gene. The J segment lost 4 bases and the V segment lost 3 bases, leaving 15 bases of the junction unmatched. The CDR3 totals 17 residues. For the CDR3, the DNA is TGCGCCAGCAGCTCACCCACAGAAAAGCGGGGACGAGAGACCCAGTACTTC. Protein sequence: CASSSPTEKRGRETQYF.

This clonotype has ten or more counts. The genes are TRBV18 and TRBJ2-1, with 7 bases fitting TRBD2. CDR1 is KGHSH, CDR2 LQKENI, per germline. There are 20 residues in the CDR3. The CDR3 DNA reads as TGTGTCCACCAGCTCACCATAGTGAGGGCGGAGCGGGGCCCCTACAATGAGCAGTTCTTC. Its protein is CVHQLTIVRAERGPYNEQFF.

CDR3 loop: CASSQESREDTQYF. DNA for the CDR3: TGTGCCAGCAGCCAAGAATCACGGGAAGATACGCAGTATTTT. The V call is TRBV4-2, the J call TRBJ2-3; TRBD2 is a possible D gene (5 bases). Germline assignment: CDR1 LGHNA and CDR2 YNFKEQ. The CDR3 extends over 14 amino acids. Trimming took 0 bases from V and 5 from J, leaving 9 bases between them.

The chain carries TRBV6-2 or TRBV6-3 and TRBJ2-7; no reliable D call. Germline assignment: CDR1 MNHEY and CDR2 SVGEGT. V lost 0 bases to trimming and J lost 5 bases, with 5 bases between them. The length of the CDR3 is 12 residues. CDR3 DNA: TGTGCCAGCAGTTACTCCAGGAACGAGCAGTACTTC. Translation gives CASSYSRNEQYF.

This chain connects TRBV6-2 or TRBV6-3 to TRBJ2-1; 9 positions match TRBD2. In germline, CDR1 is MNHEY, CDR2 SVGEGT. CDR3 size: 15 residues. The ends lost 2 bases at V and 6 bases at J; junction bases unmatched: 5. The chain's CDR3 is CASSYGTSKLNEQFF. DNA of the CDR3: TGTGCCAGCAGTTACGGGACTAGCAAACTCAATGAGCAGTTCTTC.

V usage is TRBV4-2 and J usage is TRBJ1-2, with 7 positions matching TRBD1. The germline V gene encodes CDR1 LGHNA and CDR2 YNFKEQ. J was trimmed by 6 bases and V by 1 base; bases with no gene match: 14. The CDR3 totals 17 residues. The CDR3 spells CASSQVSRGHTADGYTF. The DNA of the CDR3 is TGTGCCAGCAGCCAAGTCAGTAGGGGGCACACGGCGGATGGCTACACCTTC.

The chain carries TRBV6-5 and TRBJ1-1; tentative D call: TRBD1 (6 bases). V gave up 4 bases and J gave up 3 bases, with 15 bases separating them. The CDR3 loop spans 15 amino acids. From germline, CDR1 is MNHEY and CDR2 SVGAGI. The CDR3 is CASSLRGGADTEAFF. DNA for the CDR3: TGTGCCAGCAGTTTGCGCGGGGGCGCCGACACTGAAGCTTTCTTT.

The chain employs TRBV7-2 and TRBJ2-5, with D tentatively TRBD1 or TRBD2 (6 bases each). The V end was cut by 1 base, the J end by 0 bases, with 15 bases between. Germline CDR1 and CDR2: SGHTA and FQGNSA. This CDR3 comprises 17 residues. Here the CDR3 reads CASSLGTRGGYQETQYF. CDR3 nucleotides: TGTGCCAGCAGCTTAGGCACTAGAGGGGGGTACCAAGAGACCCAGTACTTC.

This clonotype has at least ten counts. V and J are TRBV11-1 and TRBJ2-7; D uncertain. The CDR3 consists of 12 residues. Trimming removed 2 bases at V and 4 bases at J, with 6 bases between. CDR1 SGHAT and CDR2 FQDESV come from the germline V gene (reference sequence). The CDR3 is CASSLMSYEQYF. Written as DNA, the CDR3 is TGTGCCAGCAGCTTAATGAGTTACGAGCAGTACTTC.

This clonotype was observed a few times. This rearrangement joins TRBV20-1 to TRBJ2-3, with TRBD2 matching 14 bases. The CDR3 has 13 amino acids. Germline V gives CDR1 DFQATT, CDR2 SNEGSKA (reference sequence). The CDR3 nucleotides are TGCAGGACTAGCGGGGGGGCTACAGATACGCAGTATTTT. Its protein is CRTSGGATDTQYF.

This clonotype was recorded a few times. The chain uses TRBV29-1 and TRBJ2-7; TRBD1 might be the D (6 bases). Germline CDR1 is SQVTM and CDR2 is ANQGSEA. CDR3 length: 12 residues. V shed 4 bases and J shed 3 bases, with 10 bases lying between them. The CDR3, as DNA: TGCAGCGTTGCTCCCAGGGGCTACGAGCAGTACTTC. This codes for CSVAPRGYEQYF.

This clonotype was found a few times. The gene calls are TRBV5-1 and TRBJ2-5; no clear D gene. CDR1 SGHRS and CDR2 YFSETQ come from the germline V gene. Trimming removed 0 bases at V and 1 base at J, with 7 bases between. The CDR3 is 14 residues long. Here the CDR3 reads CASSLVQVQETQYF. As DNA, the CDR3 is TGCGCCAGCAGCTTGGTGCAGGTCCAAGAGACCCAGTACTTC.

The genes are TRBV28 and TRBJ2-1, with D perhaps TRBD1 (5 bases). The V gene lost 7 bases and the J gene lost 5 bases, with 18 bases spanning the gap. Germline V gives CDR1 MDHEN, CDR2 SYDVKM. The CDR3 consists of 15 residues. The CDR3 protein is CASTELGARHNEQFF. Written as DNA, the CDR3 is TGTGCCAGCACCGAACTTGGGGCTAGGCACAATGAGCAGTTCTTC. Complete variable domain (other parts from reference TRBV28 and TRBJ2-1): DVKVTQSSRYLVKRTGEKVFLECVQDMDHENMFWYRQDPGLGLRLIYFSYDVKMKEKGDIPEGYSVSREKKERFSLILESASTNQTSMYLCASTELGARHNEQFFGPGTRLTVL.

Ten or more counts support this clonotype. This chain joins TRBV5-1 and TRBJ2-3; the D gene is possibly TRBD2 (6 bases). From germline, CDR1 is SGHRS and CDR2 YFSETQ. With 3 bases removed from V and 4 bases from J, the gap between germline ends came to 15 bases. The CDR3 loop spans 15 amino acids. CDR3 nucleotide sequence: TGCGCCAGCAGCTCTAGGACGGGAGTTGCAGATACGCAGTATTTT. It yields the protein CASSSRTGVADTQYF.

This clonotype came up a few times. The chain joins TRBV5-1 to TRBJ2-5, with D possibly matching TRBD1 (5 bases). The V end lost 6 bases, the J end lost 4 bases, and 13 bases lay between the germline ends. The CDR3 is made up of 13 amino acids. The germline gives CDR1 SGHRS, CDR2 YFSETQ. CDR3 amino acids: CASTLAGLETQYF. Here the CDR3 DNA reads TGCGCCAGCACCCTGGCAGGGTTAGAGACCCAGTACTTC.

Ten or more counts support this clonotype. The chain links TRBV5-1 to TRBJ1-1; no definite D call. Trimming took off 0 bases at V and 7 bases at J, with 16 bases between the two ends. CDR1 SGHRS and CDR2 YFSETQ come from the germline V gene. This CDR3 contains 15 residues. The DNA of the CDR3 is TGCGCCAGCAGCTTGGAAGACAATACCGGGGATGAAGCTTTCTTT. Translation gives CASSLEDNTGDEAFF.

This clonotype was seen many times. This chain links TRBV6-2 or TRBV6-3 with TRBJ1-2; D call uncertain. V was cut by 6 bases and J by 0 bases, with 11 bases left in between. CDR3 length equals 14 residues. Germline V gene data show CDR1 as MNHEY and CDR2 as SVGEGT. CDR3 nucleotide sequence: TGTGCCAGCAGGCCTCTTGGATCTAACTATGGCTACACCTTC. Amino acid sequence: CASRPLGSNYGYTF.

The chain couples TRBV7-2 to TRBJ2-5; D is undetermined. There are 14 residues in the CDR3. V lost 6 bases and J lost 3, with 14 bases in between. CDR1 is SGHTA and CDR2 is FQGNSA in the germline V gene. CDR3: CASSFMVAEETQYF. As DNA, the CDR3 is TGTGCCAGCAGTTTTATGGTGGCCGAAGAGACCCAGTACTTC. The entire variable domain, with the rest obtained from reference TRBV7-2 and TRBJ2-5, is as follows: GAGVSQSPSNKVTEKGKDVELRCDPISGHTALYWYRQSLGQGLEFLIYFQGNSAPDKSGLPSDRFSAERTGGSVSTLTIQRTQQEDSAVYLCASSFMVAEETQYFGPGTRLLVL.

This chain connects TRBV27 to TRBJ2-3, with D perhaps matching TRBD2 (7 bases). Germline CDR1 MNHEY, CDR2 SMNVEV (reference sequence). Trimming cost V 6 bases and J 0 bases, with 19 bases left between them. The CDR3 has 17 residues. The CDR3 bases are TGTGCCAGCAGACTGCGGGGGCTAGCGGTTAGCACAGATACGCAGTATTTT. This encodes CASRLRGLAVSTDTQYF.

As DNA, the CDR3 is TGTGCCAGCAGCGTTGGACTAGCGGGAGACCACTCCTACGAGCAGTACTTC. Its translation is CASSVGLAGDHSYEQYF. The V and J genes are TRBV9 and TRBJ2-7; 13 bases are a match to TRBD2. Germline V lookup: CDR1 SGDLS, CDR2 YYNGEE. This CDR3 spans 17 amino acids. Unmatched junction bases numbered 5, after V lost 2 bases and J lost 0 bases.

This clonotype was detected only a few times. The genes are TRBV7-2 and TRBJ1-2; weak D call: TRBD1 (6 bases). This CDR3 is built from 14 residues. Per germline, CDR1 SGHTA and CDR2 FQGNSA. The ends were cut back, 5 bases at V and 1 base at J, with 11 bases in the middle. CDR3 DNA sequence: TGTGCCAGCAGCCTAAGGACAGTTAACTATGGCTACACCTTC. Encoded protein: CASSLRTVNYGYTF.